This TCR beta chain was retrieved from a study of blood T cell repertoires in COVID-19. Study-level information: There were acute and convalescent COVID-19 samples, and they came from the United States, Italy and Spain. Sample material is recorded as cDNA or gDNA derived from T cells, B-cell-depleted T cells, or PBMCs.

Germline values: CDR1 SNHLY, CDR2 FYNNEI. The CDR3 covers 15 residues. Trimming shortened V by 3 bases and J by 6 bases, and 17 bases separated the two germline ends. As processed by the authors: The authors estimated nucleated cell counts from reference gene primer amplification. The protocol was immunoSEQ multiplex PCR, while the TCRdb copy is restricted to in-frame clones and leaves out a portion. V, J and clone size are taken as reported in that table, and D and trimming were inferred from the DNA itself. The profile shows roughly 230,000 clones, about 83% of them singletons. The chain has TRBV2 and TRBJ1-2; TRBD1 might be the D (6 bases). Sequenced material: peripheral blood. The TCR was taken from a man aged 35 to 55 with active or convalescent COVID-19. CDR3 loop: CASSDRVGALNGYTF. For the CDR3, the DNA is TGTGCCAGCAGTGACCGGGTGGGGGCTTTAAATGGCTACACCTTC. Based on the CDR3 plus reference TRBV2 and TRBJ1-2, the full variable domain is EPEVTQTPSHQVTQMGQEVILRCVPISNHLYFYWYRQILGQKVEFLVSFYNNEISEKSEIFDDQFSVERPDGSNFTLKIRSTKLEDSAMYFCASSDRVGALNGYTFGSGTRLTVV.